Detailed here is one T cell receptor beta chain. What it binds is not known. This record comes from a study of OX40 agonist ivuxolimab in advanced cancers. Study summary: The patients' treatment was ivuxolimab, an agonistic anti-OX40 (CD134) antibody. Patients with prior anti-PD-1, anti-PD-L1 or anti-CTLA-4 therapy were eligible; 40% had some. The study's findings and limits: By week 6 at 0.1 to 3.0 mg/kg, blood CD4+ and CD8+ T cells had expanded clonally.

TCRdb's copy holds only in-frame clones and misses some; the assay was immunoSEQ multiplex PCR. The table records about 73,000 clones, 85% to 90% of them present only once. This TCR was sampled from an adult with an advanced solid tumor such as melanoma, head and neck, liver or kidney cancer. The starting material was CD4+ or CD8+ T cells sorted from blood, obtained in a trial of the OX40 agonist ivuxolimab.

The CDR3 sequence is CASSPGAGLANYGYTF. The CDR3 nucleotides read TGTGCCAGCTCACCCGGCGCGGGGCTAGCTAACTATGGCTACACCTTC. This chain connects TRBV18 to TRBJ1-2, with a tentative D call TRBD1 (5 bases). Germline V gene sequence: CDR1 KGHSH, CDR2 LQKENI. Trimming cost V 3 bases and J 0 bases, with 14 bases left between them. This CDR3 spans 16 amino acids.